These T cell receptor beta chains were read from a single sample in a study of blood T cell repertoires in COVID-19. Sequencing used immunoSEQ multiplex PCR; TCRdb keeps in-frame clones, though not all of them. The sample shows 70,000 to 95,000 clones, over 80% of them seen only once. Sequencing used peripheral blood. Receptors were obtained from a woman aged 55-70 years with acute or convalescent COVID-19. Both conserved end residues are part of each CDR3. The D gene is left open where the match is weak. The size field is filled for only some rows; it gives once, few, many or a size class.

NA	TRBJ2-3	TRBD2	TRBV11-2	TGTGCCAGCAGCTTCGCTAGCGGAATCACAGATACGCAGTATTTT	CASSFASGITDTQYF
NA	TRBJ2-1	TRBD1	TRBV10-2	TGCGCCAGCAGTGAGTCGAAAGGGGGCCCCCTCAATGAGCAGTTCTTC	CASSESKGGPLNEQFF
few	TRBJ1-5	TRBD1	TRBV15	TGTGCCACCAGCGGACGACAGGGATATGCTCAGCCCCAGCATTTT	CATSGRQGYAQPQHF
NA	TRBJ1-1	NA	TRBV7-9	TGTGCCAGCAGCTTAGCTATCTTAGAGGGCTCCGGGACTGAAGCTTTCTTT	CASSLAILEGSGTEAFF
few	TRBJ1-2	TRBD1	TRBV9	TGTGCCAGCAGCGTATCGGGAGGGGGCCATAACTATGGCTACACCTTC	CASSVSGGGHNYGYTF
NA	TRBJ2-2	NA	TRBV6-5	TGTGCCAGCAGTTACGATGGTAGGCGGACCGGGGAGCTGTTTTTT	CASSYDGRRTGELFF
NA	TRBJ2-7	TRBD1	TRBV19	TGTGCCAGTAGTAGTCCGGGACAGGGCTCCTACGAGCAGTACTTC	CASSSPGQGSYEQYF
NA	TRBJ2-1	TRBD2	TRBV4-2	TGTGCCAGCACTGCCGGGACTACCGACAATGAGCAGTTCTTC	CASTAGTTDNEQFF
NA	TRBJ2-2	NA	TRBV7-7	TGTGCTAGCAGCCTTGGCAGGGAGAACACCGGGGAGCTGTTTTTT	CASSLGRENTGELFF
NA	TRBJ1-4	NA	TRBV30	TGTGCCTGGAGTGCTCAGGGGTGGGAAAAACTGTTTTTT	CAWSAQGWEKLFF
NA	TRBJ2-6	NA	TRBV7-6	TGTGCCAGCAGTCCTGCCCCGGGACACGGCTCTGGGGCCAACGTCCTGACTTTC	CASSPAPGHGSGANVLTF
NA	TRBJ1-1	TRBD1	TRBV30	TGTGCCTGGATCGACAGGGTAAGATTCGGGAACACTGAAGCTTTCTTT	CAWIDRVRFGNTEAFF
once	TRBJ2-3	NA	TRBV5-1	TGCGCCAGCAGCTTAGGACGACCCGGGGGTGCAGATACGCAGTATTTT	CASSLGRPGGADTQYF
NA	TRBJ1-2	NA	TRBV2	TGTGCCAGCAGTGAATCGGCTTCGGGGGGCGGCTACACCTTC	CASSESASGGGYTF
NA	TRBJ1-1	NA	TRBV11-2	TGTGCCAGCAGCTTAGGCGGAGGGAACACTGAAGCTTTCTTT	CASSLGGGNTEAFF
NA	TRBJ1-5	NA	TRBV28	TGTGCCAGCAGTTCAGCCCCGGGGTCGGGTCAGCCCCAGCATTTT	CASSSAPGSGQPQHF
NA	TRBJ1-1	NA	TRBV15	TGTGCCACCAGCAGGGGCTCGTTTGAGAACACTGAAGCTTTCTTT	CATSRGSFENTEAFF
once	TRBJ2-7	TRBD1	TRBV6-5	TGTGCCAGCAGCGGAGGACAGGTACTCTCCTACGAGCAGTACTTC	CASSGGQVLSYEQYF
few	TRBJ1-4	NA	TRBV7-9	TGTGCCAGCAGCTCACCCTCCGGCAGCGCAACTAATGAAAAACTGTTTTTT	CASSSPSGSATNEKLFF
NA	TRBJ1-6	TRBD1	TRBV28	TGTGCCAGCAGTTCCCCCACCGGGACAGGGCGATCACCCCTCCACTTT	CASSSPTGTGRSPLHF
NA	TRBJ2-2	TRBD2	TRBV5-1	TGCGCCAGCAGCTTGGTGCCTAGCGGGGACACCGGGGAGCTGTTTTTT	CASSLVPSGDTGELFF
NA	TRBJ2-7	TRBD2	TRBV13	TGTGCCAGCAGCTTTGGGACTAACCTTTATCAGTACTTC	CASSFGTNLYQYF
NA	TRBJ1-2	NA	TRBV18	TGTGCCAGCTCTTGGGGGGAACCTAACTATGGCTACACCTTC	CASSWGEPNYGYTF
NA	TRBJ2-7	NA	TRBV9	TGTGCCAGCAGCGTAGCCACGGACAACTACGAGCAGTACTTC	CASSVATDNYEQYF
NA	TRBJ1-6	NA	TRBV19	TGTGCCACCAGGGGTGCAGGCCTCAGTGAGAATTCACCCCTCCACTTT	CATRGAGLSENSPLHF
NA	TRBJ1-5	NA	TRBV2	TGTGCCAGCAGTGAAGCCAGGGGCAGCAATCAGCCCCAGCATTTT	CASSEARGSNQPQHF